What follows is one T cell receptor (beta chain) and its context. Its specificity is unknown. The treatment was: roughly 18 received Ad26.COV2.S at low or high dose, single or two shots; several received placebo; per-sample allocation not given. After the first vaccine or placebo injection, samples were drawn on day 63. An Ad26 vector expressing Wuhan-strain SARS-CoV-2 spike constituted the vaccine. V was clipped by 3 bases and J by 4 bases, with 10 bases between them. The germline CDR1 and CDR2 sequences are LNHDA and SQIVND (reference sequence). The CDR3 loop spans 14 amino acids. Data came from immunoSEQ multiplex PCR; TCRdb stores just in-frame clones and leaves some out. Here the sample spans around 450,000 clones, around 91% being singletons. These data are taken from a study of Ad26.COV2.S vaccination and SARS-CoV-2 variants. Looking at the study overall: A COV1001 Ad26.COV2.S trial-arm participant provided the sample. Ad26.COV2.S shots went into the muscle once or twice, 56 days apart. Study outcomes and limitations: Researchers reported similar non-spike TCR breadth in vaccine and placebo recipients.

This sequence joins TRBV19 and TRBJ2-1; no firm D call. The TCR was taken from a person aged 18-60 years who received the Ad26.COV2.S COVID-19 vaccine or a placebo. This specimen consisted of peripheral blood, obtained in a trial of Ad26.COV2.S vaccine versus placebo. The CDR3 nucleotides are TGTGCCAGTAGTATTGAGGTGGGGTACAATGAGCAGTTCTTC. Protein sequence: CASSIEVGYNEQFF.